The 5 T cell receptor beta chains below come from one sample, sequenced in a study of shared clonotypes between healthy human individuals. Repertoires were generated with immunoSEQ multiplex PCR, while TCRdb's copy carries only in-frame clones and drops some. The top ten hold around 0.14% of the sample, which has millions of clones, more than 90% seen once. What was sequenced was naive CD4+ T cells sorted from blood. The subset is: CD45RA+ positively selected. The receptors stem from a man younger than 35 in good health.

This chain connects TRBV2 to TRBJ2-5; 7 nucleotides line up with TRBD2. CDR3 length equals 15 residues. Trimming cost V 3 bases and J 3 bases; bases outside gene matches: 7. Germline V gene data show CDR1 as SNHLY and CDR2 as FYNNEI. The CDR3 region has the DNA TGTGCCAGCAGTGAGGCCGCAGCGGGGAAAGAGACCCAGTACTTC. Its translation: CASSEAAAGKETQYF.

This sequence joins TRBV19 and TRBJ2-1; D not certain. V was clipped by 3 bases and J by 5 bases, with 8 bases between them. Germline CDR1 is LNHDA and CDR2 is SQIVND (reference sequence). The CDR3 length is 13 residues. The CDR3 region is CASSINVNNEQFF. Written as DNA, the CDR3 is TGTGCCAGTAGTATTAACGTCAACAATGAGCAGTTCTTC. Variable domain in full (rest from reference TRBV19 and TRBJ2-1): DGGITQSPKYLFRKEGQNVTLSCEQNLNHDAMYWYRQDPGQGLRLIYYSQIVNDFQKGDIAEGYSVSREKKESFPLTVTSAQKNPTAFYLCASSINVNNEQFFGPGTRLTVL.

The chain carries TRBV28 and TRBJ2-3, with 9 bases lining up with TRBD2. V dropped 8 bases and J dropped 2; count of bases not matched to a gene: 8. CDR3 length: 15 amino acids. Germline V gives CDR1 MDHEN, CDR2 SYDVKM. DNA for the CDR3: TGTGCCAGCGACTTAGCGGGGGCACCCACAGATACGCAGTATTTT. This gives the protein CASDLAGAPTDTQYF.

V is TRBV27 and J is TRBJ1-2, with TRBD1 as a possible D gene (6 bases). The germline V gene encodes CDR1 MNHEY and CDR2 SMNVEV (reference sequence). Trimming cost V 6 bases and J 0 bases, with 14 bases left between them. The CDR3 covers 15 residues. As DNA, the CDR3 is TGTGCCAGCAGGACATCGGAGGGGGCTAACTATGGCTACACCTTC. Translating gives CASRTSEGANYGYTF.

This rearrangement joins TRBV6-5 to TRBJ1-2, with D possibly being TRBD1 (6 bases). The CDR3 contains 13 residues. Trimming took off 6 bases at V and 6 bases at J, with 14 bases between the two ends. Germline CDR1 reads MNHEY; CDR2 reads SVGAGI. CDR3 DNA: TGTGCCAGCAGGAAACAGGGTTGGGATGGCTACACCTTC. Translated, it gives CASRKQGWDGYTF.